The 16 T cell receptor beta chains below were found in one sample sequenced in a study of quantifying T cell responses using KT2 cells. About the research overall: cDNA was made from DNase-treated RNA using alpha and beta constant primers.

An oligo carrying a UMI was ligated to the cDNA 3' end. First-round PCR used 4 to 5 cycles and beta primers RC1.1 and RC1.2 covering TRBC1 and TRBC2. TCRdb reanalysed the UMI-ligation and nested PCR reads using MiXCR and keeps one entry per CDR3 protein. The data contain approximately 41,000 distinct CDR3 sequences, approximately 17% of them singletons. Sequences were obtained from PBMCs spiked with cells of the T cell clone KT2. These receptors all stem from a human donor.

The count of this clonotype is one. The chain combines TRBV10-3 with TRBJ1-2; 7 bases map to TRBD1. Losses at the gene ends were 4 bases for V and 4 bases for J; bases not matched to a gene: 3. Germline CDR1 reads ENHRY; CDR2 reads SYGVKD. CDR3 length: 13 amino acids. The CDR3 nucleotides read TGTGCCATCAGTGTGGCAGGGGGCTATGGCTACACCTTC. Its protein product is CAISVAGGYGYTF.

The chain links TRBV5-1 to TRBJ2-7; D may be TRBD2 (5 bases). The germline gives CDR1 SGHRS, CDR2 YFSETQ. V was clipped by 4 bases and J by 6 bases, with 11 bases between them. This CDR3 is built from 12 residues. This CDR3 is CASSPLGLEQYF. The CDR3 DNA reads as TGCGCCAGCAGCCCCCTAGGACTCGAGCAGTACTTC.

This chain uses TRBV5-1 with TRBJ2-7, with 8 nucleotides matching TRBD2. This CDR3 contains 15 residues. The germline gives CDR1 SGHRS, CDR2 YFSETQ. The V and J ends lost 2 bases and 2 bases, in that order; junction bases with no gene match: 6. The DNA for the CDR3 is TGCGCCAGCAGCTTAGACGGCGGGGGGACCTACGAGCAGTACTTC. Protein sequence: CASSLDGGGTYEQYF.

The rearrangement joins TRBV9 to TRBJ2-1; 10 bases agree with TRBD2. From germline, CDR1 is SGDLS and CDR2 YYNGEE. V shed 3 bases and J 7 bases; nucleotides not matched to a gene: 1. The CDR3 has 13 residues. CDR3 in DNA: TGTGCCAGCAGCGGAGCGGGGGGGAATGAGCAGTTCTTC. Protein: CASSGAGGNEQFF.

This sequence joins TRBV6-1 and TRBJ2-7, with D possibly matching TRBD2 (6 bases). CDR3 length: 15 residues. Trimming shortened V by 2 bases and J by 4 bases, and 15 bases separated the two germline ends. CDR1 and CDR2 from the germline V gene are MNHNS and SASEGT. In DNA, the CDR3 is TGTGCCAGCAGTGAAAGGGCTAGCGAATGGTACGAGCAGTACTTC. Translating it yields CASSERASEWYEQYF.

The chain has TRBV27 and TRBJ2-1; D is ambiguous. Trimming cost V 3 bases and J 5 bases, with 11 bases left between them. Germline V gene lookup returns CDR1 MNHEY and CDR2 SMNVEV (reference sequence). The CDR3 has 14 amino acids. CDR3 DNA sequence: TGTGCCAGCAGTTTTAAATTCGGACACAATGAGCAGTTCTTC. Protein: CASSFKFGHNEQFF.

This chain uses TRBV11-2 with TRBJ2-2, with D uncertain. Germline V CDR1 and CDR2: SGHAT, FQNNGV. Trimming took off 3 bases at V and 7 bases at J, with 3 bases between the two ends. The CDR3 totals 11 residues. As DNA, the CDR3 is TGTGCCAGCAGCTTCGTCGGGGAGCTGTTTTTT. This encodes CASSFVGELFF.

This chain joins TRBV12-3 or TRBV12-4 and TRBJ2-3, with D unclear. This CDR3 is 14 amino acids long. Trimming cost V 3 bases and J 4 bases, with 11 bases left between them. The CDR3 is CASSLAATADTQYF. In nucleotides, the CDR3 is TGTGCCAGCAGTTTGGCCGCTACGGCAGATACGCAGTATTTT.

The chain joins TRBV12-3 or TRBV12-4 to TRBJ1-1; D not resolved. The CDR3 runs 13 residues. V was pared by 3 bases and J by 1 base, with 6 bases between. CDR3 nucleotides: TGTGCCAGCAGTTTTTATACGAACACTGAAGCTTTCTTT. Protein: CASSFYTNTEAFF.

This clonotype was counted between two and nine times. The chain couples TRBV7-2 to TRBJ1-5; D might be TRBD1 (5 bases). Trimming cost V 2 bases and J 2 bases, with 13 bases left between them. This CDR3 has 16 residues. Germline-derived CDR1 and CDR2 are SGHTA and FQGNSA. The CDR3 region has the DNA TGTGCCAGCAGCTTACGGGCAGGGAGTGGCAATCAGCCCCAGCATTTT. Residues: CASSLRAGSGNQPQHF.

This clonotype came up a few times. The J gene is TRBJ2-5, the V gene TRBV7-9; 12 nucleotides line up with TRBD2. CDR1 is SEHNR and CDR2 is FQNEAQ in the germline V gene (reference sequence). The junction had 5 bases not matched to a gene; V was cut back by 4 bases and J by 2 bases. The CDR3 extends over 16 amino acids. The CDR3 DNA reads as TGTGCCAGCAGCTATCCGCTAGCGGGAGGGCAAGAGACCCAGTACTTC. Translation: CASSYPLAGGQETQYF.

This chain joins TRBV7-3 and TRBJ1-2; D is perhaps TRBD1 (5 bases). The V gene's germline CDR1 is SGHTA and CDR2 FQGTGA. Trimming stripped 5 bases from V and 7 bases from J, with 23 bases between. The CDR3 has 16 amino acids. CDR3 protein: CASSPNLGGGLGGYTF. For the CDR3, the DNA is TGTGCCAGCAGCCCTAACCTCGGGGGGGGTCTAGGTGGCTACACCTTC.

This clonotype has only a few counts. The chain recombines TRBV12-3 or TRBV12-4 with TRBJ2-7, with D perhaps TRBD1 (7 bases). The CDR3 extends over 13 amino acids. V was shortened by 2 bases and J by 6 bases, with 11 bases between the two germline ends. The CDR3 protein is CASSLRQGGEQYF. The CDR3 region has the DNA TGTGCCAGCAGTTTAAGACAGGGAGGCGAGCAGTACTTC.

In nucleotides, the CDR3 is TGTGCCAGCAAAGGGACGGGCTCGAGGAGCGGGGAGCTGTTTTTT. Translating gives CASKGTGSRSGELFF. The chain is built from TRBV2 and TRBJ2-2; D may be TRBD1 or TRBD2 (5 bases each). The germline V gene encodes CDR1 SNHLY and CDR2 FYNNEI. The V gene lost 7 bases and the J gene lost 7 bases, with 19 bases spanning the gap. The CDR3 extends over 15 amino acids.

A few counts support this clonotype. The CDR3, as DNA: TGTGCCAGCAGCCAAGGGCGGGTTGGGAGCTCCTACGAGCAGTACTTC. Protein sequence: CASSQGRVGSSYEQYF. This chain joins TRBV3-1 and TRBJ2-7, with D possibly being TRBD2 (5 bases). The CDR3 consists of 16 residues. V lost 1 base, J lost 0 bases, and 13 bases lay in between. In germline, CDR1 is LGHDT, CDR2 YNNKEL (reference sequence).

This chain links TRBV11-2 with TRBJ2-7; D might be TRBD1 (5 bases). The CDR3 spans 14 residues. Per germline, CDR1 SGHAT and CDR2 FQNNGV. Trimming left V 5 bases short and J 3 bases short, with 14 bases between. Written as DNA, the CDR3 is TGTGCCAGCAGCCCGCAAAAGGGGTACTACGAGCAGTACTTC. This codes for CASSPQKGYYEQYF.